This TCR beta chain stems from a study of blood T cell repertoires in COVID-19. CDR1 and CDR2 (germline): LGHNT, FRNRAP. Trimming removed 1 base from V and 6 bases from J, with 18 bases in between. The CDR3 runs to 16 residues. Assay: immunoSEQ multiplex PCR; the TCRdb copy retains only in-frame clones and omits some. This table holds around 190,000 clones, roughly 77% found once. This clonotype was sampled from a woman between 40 and 50 years old with COVID-19, enrolled during active disease. Input material: peripheral blood. The chain recombines TRBV12-5 with TRBJ1-1; D not resolved. CDR3 residues: CASGLDPRGGIAEAFF. The CDR3 bases are TGTGCTAGTGGTTTGGACCCCCGGGGAGGGATCGCTGAAGCTTTCTTT.